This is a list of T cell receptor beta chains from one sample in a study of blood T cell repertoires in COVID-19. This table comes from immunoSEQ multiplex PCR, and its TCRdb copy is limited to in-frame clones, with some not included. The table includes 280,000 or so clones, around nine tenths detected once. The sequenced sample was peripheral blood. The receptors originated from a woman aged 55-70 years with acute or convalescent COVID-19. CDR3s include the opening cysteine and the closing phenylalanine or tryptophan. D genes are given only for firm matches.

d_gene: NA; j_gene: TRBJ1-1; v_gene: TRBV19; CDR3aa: CASSITWTPNTEAFF; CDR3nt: TGTGCCAGTAGTATAACGTGGACACCGAACACTGAAGCTTTCTTT
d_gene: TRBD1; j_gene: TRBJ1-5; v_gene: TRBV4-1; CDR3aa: CASSQAWQGAGNQPQHF; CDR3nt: TGCGCCAGCAGCCAAGCCTGGCAGGGGGCTGGGAATCAGCCCCAGCATTTT
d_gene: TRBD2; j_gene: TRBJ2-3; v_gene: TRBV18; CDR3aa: CASSPGLNTDTQYF; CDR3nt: TGTGCCAGCTCACCGGGACTAAACACAGATACGCAGTATTTT
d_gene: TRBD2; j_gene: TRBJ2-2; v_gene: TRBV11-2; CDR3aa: CASSFIPAGATGELFF; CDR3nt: TGTGCCAGCAGCTTTATCCCAGCGGGAGCCACCGGGGAGCTGTTTTTT
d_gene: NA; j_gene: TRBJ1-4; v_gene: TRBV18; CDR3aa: CASSPSTALNEKLFF; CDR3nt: TGTGCCAGCTCACCATCGACAGCGCTTAATGAAAAACTGTTTTTT
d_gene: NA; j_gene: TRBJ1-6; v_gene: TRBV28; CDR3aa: CASSLRQFANSPLHF; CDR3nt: TGTGCCAGCAGTTTACGACAGTTCGCTAATTCACCCCTCCACTTT
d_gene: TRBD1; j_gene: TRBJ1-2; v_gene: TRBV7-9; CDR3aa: CASSTQGVEGYTF; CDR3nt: TGTGCCAGCAGCACACAGGGGGTAGAGGGCTACACCTTC
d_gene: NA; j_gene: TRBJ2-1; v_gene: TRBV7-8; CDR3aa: CASSATPGTWNEQFF; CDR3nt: TGTGCCAGCAGCGCCACTCCCGGGACATGGAATGAGCAGTTCTTC
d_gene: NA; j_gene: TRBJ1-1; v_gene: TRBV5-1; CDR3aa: CASRSETEAFF; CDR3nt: TGCGCCAGCAGGAGTGAAACTGAAGCTTTCTTT
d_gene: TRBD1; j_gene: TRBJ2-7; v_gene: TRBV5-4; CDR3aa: CASSQGQGSYEQYF; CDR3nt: TGTGCCAGCAGCCAGGGACAGGGCTCCTACGAGCAGTACTTC